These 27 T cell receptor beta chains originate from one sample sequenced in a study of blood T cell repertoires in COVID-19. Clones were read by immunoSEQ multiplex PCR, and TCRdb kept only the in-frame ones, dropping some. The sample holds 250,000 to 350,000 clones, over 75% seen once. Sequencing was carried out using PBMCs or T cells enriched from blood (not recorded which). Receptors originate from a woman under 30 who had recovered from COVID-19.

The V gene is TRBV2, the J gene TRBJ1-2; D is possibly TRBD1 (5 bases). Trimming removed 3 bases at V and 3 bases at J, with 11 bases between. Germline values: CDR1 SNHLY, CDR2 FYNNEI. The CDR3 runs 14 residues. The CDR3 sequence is CASSEQGSYYGYTF. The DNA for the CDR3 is TGTGCCAGCAGTGAGCAGGGCAGTTACTATGGCTACACCTTC.

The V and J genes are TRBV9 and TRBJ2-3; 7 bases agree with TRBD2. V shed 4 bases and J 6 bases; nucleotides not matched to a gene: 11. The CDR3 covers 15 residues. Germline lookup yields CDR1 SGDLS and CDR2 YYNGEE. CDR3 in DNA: TGTGCCAGCAGCCCAGGGTTTACTAGCGTCGATACGCAGTATTTT. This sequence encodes CASSPGFTSVDTQYF. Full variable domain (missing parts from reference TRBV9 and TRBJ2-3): DSGVTQTPKHLITATGQRVTLRCSPRSGDLSVYWYQQSLDQGLQFLIQYYNGEERAKGNILERFSAQQFPDLHSELNLSSLELGDSALYFCASSPGFTSVDTQYFGPGTRLTVL.

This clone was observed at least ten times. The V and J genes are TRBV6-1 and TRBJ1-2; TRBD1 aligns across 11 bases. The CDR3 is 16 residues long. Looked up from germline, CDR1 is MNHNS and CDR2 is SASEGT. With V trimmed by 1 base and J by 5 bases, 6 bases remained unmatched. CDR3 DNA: TGTGCCAGCAGTGAAGATCAAGGGGACAGGGGGTATGGCTACACCTTC. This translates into CASSEDQGDRGYGYTF.

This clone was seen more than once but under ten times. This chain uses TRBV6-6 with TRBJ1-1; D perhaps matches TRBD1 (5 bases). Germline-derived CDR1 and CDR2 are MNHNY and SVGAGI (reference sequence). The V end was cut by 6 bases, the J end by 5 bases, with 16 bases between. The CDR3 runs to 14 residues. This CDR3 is CASSGHQGKTEAFF. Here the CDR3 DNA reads TGTGCCAGCAGCGGTCACCAGGGCAAGACTGAAGCTTTCTTT.

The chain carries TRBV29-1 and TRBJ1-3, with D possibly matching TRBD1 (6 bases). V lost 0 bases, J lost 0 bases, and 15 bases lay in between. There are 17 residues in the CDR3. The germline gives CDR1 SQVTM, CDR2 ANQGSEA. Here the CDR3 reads CSVEDLGQWSSGNTIYF. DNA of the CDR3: TGCAGCGTTGAAGATCTCGGACAGTGGAGCTCTGGAAACACCATATATTTT.

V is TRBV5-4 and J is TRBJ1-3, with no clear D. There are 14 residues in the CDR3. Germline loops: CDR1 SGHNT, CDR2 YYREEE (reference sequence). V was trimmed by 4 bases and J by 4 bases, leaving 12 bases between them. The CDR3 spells CASSGSVAGNTIYF. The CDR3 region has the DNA TGTGCCAGCAGCGGGAGCGTTGCGGGAAACACCATATATTTT.

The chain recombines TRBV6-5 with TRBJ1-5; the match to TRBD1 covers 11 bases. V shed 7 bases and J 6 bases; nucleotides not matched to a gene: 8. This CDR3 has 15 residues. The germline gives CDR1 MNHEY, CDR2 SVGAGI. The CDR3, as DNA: TGTGCCAGCACCGGAGTAGGACAGGGGGCTCAGCCCCAGCATTTT. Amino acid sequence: CASTGVGQGAQPQHF.

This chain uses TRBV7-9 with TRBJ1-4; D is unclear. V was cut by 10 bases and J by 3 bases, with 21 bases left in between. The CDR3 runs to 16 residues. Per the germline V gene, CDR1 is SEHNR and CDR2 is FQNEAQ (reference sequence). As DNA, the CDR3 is TGTGCCACCCTACCTCCCATGGACTCTTCTAATGAAAAACTGTTTTTT. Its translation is CATLPPMDSSNEKLFF. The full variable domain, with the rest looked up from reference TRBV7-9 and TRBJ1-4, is DTGVSQNPRHKITKRGQNVTFRCDPISEHNRLYWYRQTLGQGPEFLTYFQNEAQLEKSRLLSDRFSAERPKGSFSTLEIQRTEQGDSAMYLCATLPPMDSSNEKLFFGSGTQLSVL.

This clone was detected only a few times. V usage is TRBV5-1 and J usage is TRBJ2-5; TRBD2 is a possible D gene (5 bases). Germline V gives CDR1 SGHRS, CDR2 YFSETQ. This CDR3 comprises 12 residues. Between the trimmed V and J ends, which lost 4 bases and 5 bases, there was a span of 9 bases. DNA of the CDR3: TGCGCCAGCAGCGAGCGGAAGGAGACCCAGTACTTC. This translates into CASSERKETQYF.

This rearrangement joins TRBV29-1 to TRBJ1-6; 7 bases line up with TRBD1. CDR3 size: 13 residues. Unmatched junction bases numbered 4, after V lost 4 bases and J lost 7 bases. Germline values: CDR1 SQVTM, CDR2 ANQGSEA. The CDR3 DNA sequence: TGCAGCGTTGGGGACAGCGGGAATTCACCCCTCCACTTT. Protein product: CSVGDSGNSPLHF.

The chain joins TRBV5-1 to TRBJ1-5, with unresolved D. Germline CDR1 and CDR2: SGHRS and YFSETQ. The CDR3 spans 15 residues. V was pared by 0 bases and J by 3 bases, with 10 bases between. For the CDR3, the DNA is TGCGCCAGCAGCTTGGATGGGAGTAACAATCAGCCCCAGCATTTT. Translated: CASSLDGSNNQPQHF.

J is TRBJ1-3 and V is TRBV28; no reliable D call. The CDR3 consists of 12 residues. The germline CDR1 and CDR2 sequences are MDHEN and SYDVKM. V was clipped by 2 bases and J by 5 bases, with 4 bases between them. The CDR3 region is CASSLVRNTIYF. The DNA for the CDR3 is TGTGCCAGCAGTTTAGTCAGAAACACCATATATTTT.

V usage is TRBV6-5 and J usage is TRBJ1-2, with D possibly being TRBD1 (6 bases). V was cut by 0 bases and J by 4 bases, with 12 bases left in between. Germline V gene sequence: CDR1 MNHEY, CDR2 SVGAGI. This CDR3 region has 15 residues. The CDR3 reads CASSYSKGGVYGYTF. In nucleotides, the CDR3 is TGTGCCAGCAGTTACTCGAAGGGGGGGGTCTATGGCTACACCTTC.

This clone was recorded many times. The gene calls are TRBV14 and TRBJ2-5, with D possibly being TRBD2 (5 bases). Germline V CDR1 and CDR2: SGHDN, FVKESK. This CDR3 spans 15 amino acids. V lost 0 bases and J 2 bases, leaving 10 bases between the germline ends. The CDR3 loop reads CASSQESGTQETQYF. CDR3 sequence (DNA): TGTGCCAGCAGCCAAGAAAGCGGTACTCAAGAGACCCAGTACTTC.

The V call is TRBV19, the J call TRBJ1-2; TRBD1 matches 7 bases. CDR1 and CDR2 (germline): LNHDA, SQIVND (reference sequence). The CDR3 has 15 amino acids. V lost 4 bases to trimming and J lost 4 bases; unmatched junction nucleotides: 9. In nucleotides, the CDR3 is TGTGCCAGTAGTAGAGAGAGGGGACAGTCCTATGGCTACACCTTC. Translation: CASSRERGQSYGYTF.

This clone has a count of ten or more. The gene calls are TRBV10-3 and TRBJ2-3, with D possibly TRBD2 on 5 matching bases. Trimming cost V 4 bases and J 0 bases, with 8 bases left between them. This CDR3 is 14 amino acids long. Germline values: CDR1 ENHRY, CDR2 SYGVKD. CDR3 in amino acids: CAISVGGSTDTQYF. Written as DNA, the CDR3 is TGTGCCATCAGTGTCGGCGGGAGCACAGATACGCAGTATTTT.

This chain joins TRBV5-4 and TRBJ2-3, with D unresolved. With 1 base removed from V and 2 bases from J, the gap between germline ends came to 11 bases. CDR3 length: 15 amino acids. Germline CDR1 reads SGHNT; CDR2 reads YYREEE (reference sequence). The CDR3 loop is CASSLQASFTDTQYF. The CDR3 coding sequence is TGTGCCAGCAGCTTGCAGGCGTCATTCACAGATACGCAGTATTTT.

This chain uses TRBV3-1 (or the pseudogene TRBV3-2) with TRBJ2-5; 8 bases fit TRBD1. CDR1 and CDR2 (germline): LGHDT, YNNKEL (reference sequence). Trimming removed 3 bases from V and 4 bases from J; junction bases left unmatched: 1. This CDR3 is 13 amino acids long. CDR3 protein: CASSHQGAETQYF. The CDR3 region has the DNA TGTGCCAGCAGCCATCAGGGGGCAGAGACCCAGTACTTC.

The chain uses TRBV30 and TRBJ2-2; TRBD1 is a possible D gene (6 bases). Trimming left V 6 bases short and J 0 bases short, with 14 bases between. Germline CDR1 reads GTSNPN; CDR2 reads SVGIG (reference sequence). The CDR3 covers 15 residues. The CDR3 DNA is TGTGCCTGTCAACAGGGAGCAACGAACACCGGGGAGCTGTTTTTT. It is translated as CACQQGATNTGELFF.

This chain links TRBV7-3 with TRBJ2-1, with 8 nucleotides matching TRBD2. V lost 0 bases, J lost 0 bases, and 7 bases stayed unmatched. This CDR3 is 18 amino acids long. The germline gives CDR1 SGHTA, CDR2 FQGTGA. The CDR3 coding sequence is TGTGCCAGCAGCTTAACGTCGCTAGCGGGCGGCTCCTACAATGAGCAGTTCTTC. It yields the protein CASSLTSLAGGSYNEQFF.

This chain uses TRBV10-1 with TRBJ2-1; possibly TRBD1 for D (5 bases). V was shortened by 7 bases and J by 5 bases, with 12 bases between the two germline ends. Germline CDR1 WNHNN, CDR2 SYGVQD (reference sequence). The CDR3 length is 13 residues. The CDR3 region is CASNDGQHNEQFF. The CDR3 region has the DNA TGCGCCAGCAACGACGGACAACACAATGAGCAGTTCTTC.

CDR3 residues: CASSRSFGSTEAFF. CDR3 nucleotide sequence: TGTGCCAGCAGTCGTTCGTTTGGTAGCACTGAAGCTTTCTTT. The J gene is TRBJ1-1, the V gene TRBV11-2; D gene unclear. Germline V gene lookup returns CDR1 SGHAT and CDR2 FQNNGV. V was shortened by 6 bases and J by 4 bases, with 15 bases between the two germline ends. There are 14 residues in the CDR3.

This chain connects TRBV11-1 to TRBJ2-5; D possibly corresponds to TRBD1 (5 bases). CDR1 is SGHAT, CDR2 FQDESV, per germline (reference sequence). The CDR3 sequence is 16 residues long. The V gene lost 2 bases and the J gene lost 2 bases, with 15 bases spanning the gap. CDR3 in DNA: TGTGCCAGCAGCTTAAGTCTCGGCAGGGTACAAGAGACCCAGTACTTC. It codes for CASSLSLGRVQETQYF.

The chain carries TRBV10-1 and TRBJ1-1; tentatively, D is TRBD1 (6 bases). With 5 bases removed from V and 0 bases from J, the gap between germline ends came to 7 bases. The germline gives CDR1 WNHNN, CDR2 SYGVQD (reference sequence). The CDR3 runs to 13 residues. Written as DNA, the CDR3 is TGCGCCAGCAGTCAGGGGATGAACACTGAAGCTTTCTTT. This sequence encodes CASSQGMNTEAFF.

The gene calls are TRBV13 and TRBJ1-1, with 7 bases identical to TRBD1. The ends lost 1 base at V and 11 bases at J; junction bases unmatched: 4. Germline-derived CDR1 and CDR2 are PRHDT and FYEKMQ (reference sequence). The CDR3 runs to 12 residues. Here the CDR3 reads CASSLEGARAFF. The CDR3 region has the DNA TGTGCCAGCAGCTTAGAGGGGGCGCGGGCTTTCTTT.

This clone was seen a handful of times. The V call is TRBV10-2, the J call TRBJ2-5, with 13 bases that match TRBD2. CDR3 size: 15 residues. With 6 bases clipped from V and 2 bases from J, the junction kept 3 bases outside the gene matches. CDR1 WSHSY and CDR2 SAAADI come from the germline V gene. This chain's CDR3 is CASRGTSGAQETQYF. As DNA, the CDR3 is TGCGCCAGCAGGGGGACTAGCGGGGCGCAAGAGACCCAGTACTTC.

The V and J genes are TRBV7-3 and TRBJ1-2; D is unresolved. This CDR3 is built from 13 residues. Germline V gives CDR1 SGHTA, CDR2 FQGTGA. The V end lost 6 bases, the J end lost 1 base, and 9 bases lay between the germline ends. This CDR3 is CASSRGDNYGYTF. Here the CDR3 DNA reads TGTGCCAGCAGTCGCGGGGATAACTATGGCTACACCTTC.